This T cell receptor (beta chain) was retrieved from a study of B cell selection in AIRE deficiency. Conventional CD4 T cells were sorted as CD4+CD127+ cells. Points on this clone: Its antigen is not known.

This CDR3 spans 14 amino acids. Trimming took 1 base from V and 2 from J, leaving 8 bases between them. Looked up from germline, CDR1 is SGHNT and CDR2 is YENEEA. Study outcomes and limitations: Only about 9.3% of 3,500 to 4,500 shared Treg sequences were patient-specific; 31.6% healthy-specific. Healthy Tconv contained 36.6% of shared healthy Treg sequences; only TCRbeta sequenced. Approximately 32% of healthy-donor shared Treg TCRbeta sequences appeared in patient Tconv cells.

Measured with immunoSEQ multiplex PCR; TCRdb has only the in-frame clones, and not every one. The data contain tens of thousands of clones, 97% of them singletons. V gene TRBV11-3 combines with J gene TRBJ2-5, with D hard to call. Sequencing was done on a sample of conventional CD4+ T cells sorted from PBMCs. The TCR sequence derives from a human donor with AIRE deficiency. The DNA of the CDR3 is TGTGCCAGCAGCTTAGCAGTCGAACAAGAGACCCAGTACTTC. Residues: CASSLAVEQETQYF.